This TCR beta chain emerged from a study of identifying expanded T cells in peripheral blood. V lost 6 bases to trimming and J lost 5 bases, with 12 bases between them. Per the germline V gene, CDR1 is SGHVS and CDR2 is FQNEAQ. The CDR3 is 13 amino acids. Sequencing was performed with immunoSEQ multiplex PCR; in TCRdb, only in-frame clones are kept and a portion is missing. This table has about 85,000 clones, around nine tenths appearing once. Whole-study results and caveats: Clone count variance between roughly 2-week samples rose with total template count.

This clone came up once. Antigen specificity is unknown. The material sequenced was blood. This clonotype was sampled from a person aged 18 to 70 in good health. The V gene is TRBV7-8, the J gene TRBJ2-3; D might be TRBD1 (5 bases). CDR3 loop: CASRRRQRDTQYF. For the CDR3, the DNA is TGTGCCAGCAGACGCCGACAGCGAGATACGCAGTATTTT.